These T cell receptor beta chains were read from a single sample in a study of cytomegalovirus exposure and HLA in healthy donors. The table came from immunoSEQ multiplex PCR; TCRdb's copy has only in-frame clones and leaves some out. The sample records about 160,000 clones, 70% to 80% being singletons. The material sequenced was PBMCs. The receptors here all came from a man aged 25 to 40 in good health and CMV-seropositive. Both conserved end residues are part of each CDR3. D genes are given only for firm matches. For some rows the clone size is stated as once, few or many, or as a class when expanded; others skip it.

D gene	clone size	J gene	V gene	CDR3 DNA	CDR3 protein
TRBD2	-	TRBJ2-1	TRBV30	TGTGCCTGGAGTGTGAGCGCGACTAGCGGGGGAGCTGGTGAGCAGTTCTTC	CAWSVSATSGGAGEQFF
TRBD2	-	TRBJ2-3	TRBV14	TGTGCCAGCAGCCAAGGTTGGCTAGCGGGGACAGATACGCAGTATTTT	CASSQGWLAGTDTQYF
-	few	TRBJ1-1	TRBV27	TGTGCCAGCAGTTTATTTGGGAGGGACACTGAAGCTTTCTTT	CASSLFGRDTEAFF
TRBD2	-	TRBJ2-4	TRBV23-1	TGCGCCAGCAGTCACGCCGGACTAGCGGGGCCAACCACGGCCAAAAACATTCAGTACTTC	CASSHAGLAGPTTAKNIQYF
TRBD1	-	TRBJ1-1	TRBV18	TGTGCCAGCTCGGAGACAGGGCTGGACACTGAAGCTTTCTTT	CASSETGLDTEAFF
TRBD2	-	TRBJ2-1	TRBV2	TGTGCCAGCAGTGAAGCGCTTTTAGCGGGGGGGAGTAAGCAGTTCTTC	CASSEALLAGGSKQFF
TRBD1	-	TRBJ2-7	TRBV27	TGTGCCAGCAGCCGACAGGGATACTCCTACGAGCAGTACTTC	CASSRQGYSYEQYF
TRBD1	-	TRBJ1-4	TRBV5-1	TGCGCCAGCAGCTTTGGACAGGGTAATGAAAAACTGTTTTTT	CASSFGQGNEKLFF
-	-	TRBJ1-6	TRBV5-1	TGCGCCAGCAGCATAGGCAGGGGATACTCACCCCTCCACTTT	CASSIGRGYSPLHF
TRBD2	-	TRBJ2-5	TRBV5-8	TGTGCCAGCAGTTCCGGACTAGCGGGGGCCTTCCAAGAGACCCAGTACTTC	CASSSGLAGAFQETQYF
-	-	TRBJ1-4	TRBV28	TGTGCCAGCAGTTTAAGCCGGGACAACGTAGGGGAAAAACTGTTTTTT	CASSLSRDNVGEKLFF
-	-	TRBJ2-1	TRBV11-2	TGTGCCAGCAGCTCGACCAGGGAGCAGTTCTTC	CASSSTREQFF
-	-	TRBJ2-7	TRBV4-3	TGCGCCAGCAGCCAAGAGAGGTGGAAATTGGTTTCGGGCGAGCAGTACTTC	CASSQERWKLVSGEQYF
-	-	TRBJ1-6	TRBV6-6	TGTGCCAGCACAAAGGAGGCTTCGGGATGGAATTCACCCCTCCACTTT	CASTKEASGWNSPLHF
-	-	TRBJ1-2	TRBV7-6	TGTGCCAGCAGCCCTTTAGGGGAAGATGGCTACACCTTC	CASSPLGEDGYTF
-	-	TRBJ1-4	TRBV6-5	TGTGCCAGCAGTGCCAGGGATAATGAAAAACTGTTTTTT	CASSARDNEKLFF
TRBD1	few	TRBJ1-2	TRBV6-5	TGTGCCAGCAGTTACACGCGGACAGGGGGCGGCTATGGCTACACCTTC	CASSYTRTGGGYGYTF
TRBD2	-	TRBJ2-3	TRBV19	TGTGCCAGTACCGCAAGTATTCGGGGGGGCACAGATACGCAGTATTTT	CASTASIRGGTDTQYF
TRBD2	once	TRBJ2-3	TRBV7-9	TGTGCCAGCAGCTTACGTTACAGCGGGGGGGTTCGCACAGATACGCAGTATTTT	CASSLRYSGGVRTDTQYF
-	-	TRBJ1-3	TRBV9	TGTGCCAGCAGCAATCCAGGAAACACCATATATTTT	CASSNPGNTIYF
-	-	TRBJ2-7	TRBV30	TGTGCCTGGAGTGTACAAGGGACACCGAACCACTACGAGCAGTACTTC	CAWSVQGTPNHYEQYF
TRBD1	-	TRBJ2-3	TRBV11-2	TGTGCCAGCAGCCAACAGGGGAACCCCACAGATACGCAGTATTTT	CASSQQGNPTDTQYF
-	-	TRBJ2-7	TRBV27	TGTGCCAGCAGCGTAGGGGACGAGCAGTACTTC	CASSVGDEQYF
-	few	TRBJ1-1	TRBV5-1	TGCGCCAGCAGCTTTAGCGAGGACACTGAAGCTTTCTTT	CASSFSEDTEAFF
-	-	TRBJ2-7	TRBV7-9	TGTGCCAGCAGCTTAGGCGGCGGCGTGGAGCAGTACTTC	CASSLGGGVEQYF
-	-	TRBJ2-7	TRBV27	TGTGCCAGCAGCCAAAGGGGTTACGAGCAGTACTTC	CASSQRGYEQYF
TRBD1	-	TRBJ1-1	TRBV10-3	TGTGCCCTCTCCCCGGACAGGGGTAACACTGAAGCTTTCTTT	CALSPDRGNTEAFF
-	-	TRBJ2-7	TRBV7-9	TGTGCCAGCAGCTCACAGGGTACCTACGAGCAGTACTTC	CASSSQGTYEQYF
-	-	TRBJ1-1	TRBV30	TGTGCCTGGAGACCCGCATTACTGCCAGGGAAGAGAAACACTGAAGCTTTCTTT	CAWRPALLPGKRNTEAFF
-	-	TRBJ2-5	TRBV19	TGTGCCAGTAGTCATGGGCGGGGGCCGTACCAAGAGACCCAGTACTTC	CASSHGRGPYQETQYF
TRBD2	-	TRBJ2-1	TRBV25-1	TGTGCCAGCAGTGTGACGGGGGGGCAGGAGGCCTACAATGAGCAGTTCTTC	CASSVTGGQEAYNEQFF
TRBD2	-	TRBJ2-5	TRBV5-1	TGCGCCAGCAGCACCGGACTAGCGGGGCAAGAGACCCAGTACTTC	CASSTGLAGQETQYF
TRBD2	few	TRBJ2-7	TRBV4-1	TGCGCCAGCAGCCTCGGACTAGCGGGGGAGTGGGAGCAGTACTTC	CASSLGLAGEWEQYF
-	-	TRBJ1-1	TRBV9	TGTGCCAGCAGCCCTCAAGCGAACACTGAAGCTTTCTTT	CASSPQANTEAFF
TRBD1	-	TRBJ1-5	TRBV6-1	TGTGCCAGCAGCCTCAGGGAAGGGGGCCCTCAGCCCCAGCATTTT	CASSLREGGPQPQHF
TRBD1	-	TRBJ2-3	TRBV5-6	TGTGCCAGCAGTCCTGGACAGGGCCTATACACAGATACGCAGTATTTT	CASSPGQGLYTDTQYF
TRBD2	-	TRBJ2-2	TRBV5-4	TGTGCCAGCAGCTCCCGGACTAGCGGGGGGGCTGGGTCGGGCGGGGAGCTGTTTTTT	CASSSRTSGGAGSGGELFF
TRBD1	-	TRBJ1-3	TRBV2	TGTGCCAGCAGTGAGGACAGGGGAGGTTTTCACACCATATATTTT	CASSEDRGGFHTIYF
-	-	TRBJ1-2	TRBV4-2	TGTGCCAGCAGCCAAGGGCTAGCTCAGGGGACCTATGGCTACACCTTC	CASSQGLAQGTYGYTF
-	many	TRBJ1-5	TRBV6-1	TGTGCCAGCAGTGAAATCGGGGGGGCACAGCCCCAGCATTTT	CASSEIGGAQPQHF
TRBD2	few	TRBJ2-3	TRBV4-1	TGCGCCAGCAGCCGGGGACTAGCGGGGGACACAGATACGCAGTATTTT	CASSRGLAGDTDTQYF
TRBD1	once	TRBJ2-3	TRBV25-1	TGTGCCAGCAGTGGATCAGGGGGCGGTAGCACAGATACGCAGTATTTT	CASSGSGGGSTDTQYF
-	-	TRBJ2-7	TRBV7-9	TGTGCCAGCACCGGTGACAGCTACGAGCAGTACTTC	CASTGDSYEQYF
-	-	TRBJ2-7	TRBV9	TGTGCCAGCAGCGTAGCTCCGGGCGGACAGACCCCCTACGAGCAGTACTTC	CASSVAPGGQTPYEQYF
TRBD1	few	TRBJ2-5	TRBV5-1	TGCGCCAGCAGCCCGGCCGGGACAGGGTTCCAAGAGACCCAGTACTTC	CASSPAGTGFQETQYF
-	-	TRBJ1-1	TRBV7-2	TGTGCCAGCAGCACGGGAGGGAACACTGAAGCTTTCTTT	CASSTGGNTEAFF